This T cell receptor (beta chain) was identified during a study of shared clonotypes between healthy human individuals. Study findings and constraints: Among donors, clonotype sharing was expected to be affected by sequencing depth.

Deep level was the assay's run setting. Sequenced by immunoSEQ multiplex PCR; TCRdb stores in-frame clones only, minus some. Of about 1.4 million clones listed, roughly 95% are singletons. The CDR3 totals 16 residues. The germline V gene encodes CDR1 SGHVS and CDR2 FQNEAQ. V was cut by 1 base and J by 4 bases, with 17 bases left in between. Every contributor of samples was a Caucasian grown-up residing in Nashville, Tennessee. Remarks on this clone: Its antigen is unknown.

The chain recombines TRBV7-8 with TRBJ2-7, with a tentative D call TRBD1 (6 bases). The source is a man aged 25-40 years in good health. Sample: naive CD4+ T cells sorted from blood. Subset here: CD45RA+ positively selected. CDR3 residues: CASSLVGRGFGYEQYF. In DNA form, the CDR3 reads TGTGCCAGCAGCTTAGTTGGCAGGGGATTTGGGTACGAGCAGTACTTC.